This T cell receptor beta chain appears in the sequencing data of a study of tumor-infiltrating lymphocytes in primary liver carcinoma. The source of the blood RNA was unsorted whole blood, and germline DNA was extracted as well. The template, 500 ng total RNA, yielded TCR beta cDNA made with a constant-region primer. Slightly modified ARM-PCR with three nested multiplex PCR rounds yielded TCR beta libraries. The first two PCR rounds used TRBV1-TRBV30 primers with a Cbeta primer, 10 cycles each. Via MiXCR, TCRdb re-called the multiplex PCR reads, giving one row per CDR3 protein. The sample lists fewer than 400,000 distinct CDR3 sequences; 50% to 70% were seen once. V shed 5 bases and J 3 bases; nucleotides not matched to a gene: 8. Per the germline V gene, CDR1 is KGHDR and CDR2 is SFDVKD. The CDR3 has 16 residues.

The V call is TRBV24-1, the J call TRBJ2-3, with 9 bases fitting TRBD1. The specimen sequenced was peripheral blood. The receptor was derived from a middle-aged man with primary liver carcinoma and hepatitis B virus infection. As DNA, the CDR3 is TGTGCCACCAGTGTGCAGGGGACAGGGTTAACAGATACGCAGTATTTT. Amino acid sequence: CATSVQGTGLTDTQYF.